This passage covers 13 T cell receptor beta chains from one sample sequenced in a study of blood T cell repertoires in COVID-19. This table comes from immunoSEQ multiplex PCR, and its TCRdb copy is limited to in-frame clones, with some not included. The sample records 200,000 to 250,000 clones, roughly 84% being singletons. The sequenced material came from peripheral blood. The receptors shown here come from a woman aged 60-75 years with acute or convalescent COVID-19.

The chain has TRBV7-9 and TRBJ1-2; 7 bases match TRBD1. CDR3 size: 16 residues. Unmatched junction bases numbered 16, after V lost 4 bases and J lost 8 bases. CDR1 SEHNR and CDR2 FQNEAQ come from the germline V gene (reference sequence). This chain's CDR3 is CASSSRIGQAGWGYTF. The CDR3 region has the DNA TGTGCCAGCAGCTCCCGGATCGGACAGGCCGGTTGGGGCTACACCTTC.

The count of this clone is one. CDR3 in DNA: TGTGCCAGCAGAGGACCAGGGGACTATGGCTACACCTTC. Translating gives CASRGPGDYGYTF. This chain connects TRBV28 to TRBJ1-2, with D perhaps matching TRBD1 (6 bases). The CDR3 is made up of 13 amino acids. Deletions cut 6 bases from V and 3 bases from J, with 11 bases between. Per germline, CDR1 MDHEN and CDR2 SYDVKM.

This clone was recorded a few times. The V and J genes are TRBV10-3 and TRBJ1-1; the D is unclear. The V end lost 10 bases, the J end lost 8 bases, and 20 bases lay between the germline ends. Germline assignment: CDR1 ENHRY and CDR2 SYGVKD. The CDR3 consists of 13 residues. CDR3 coding DNA: TGTGCCAGCGGAGGCCGGACCTCCGTCGAAGCTTTCTTT. This codes for CASGGRTSVEAFF.

The chain has TRBV6-2 or TRBV6-3 and TRBJ1-1; 7 bases map to TRBD1. The CDR3 covers 16 residues. Germline loops: CDR1 MNHEY, CDR2 SVGEGT. The V and J ends lost 5 bases and 0 bases, in that order; junction bases with no gene match: 9. CDR3 sequence reads: CASSLTKRGLNTEAFF. CDR3 in DNA: TGTGCCAGCAGTCTAACTAAGAGGGGGCTGAACACTGAAGCTTTCTTT.

This chain joins TRBV30 and TRBJ2-2; 11 bases map to TRBD2. Germline V lookup: CDR1 GTSNPN, CDR2 SVGIG (reference sequence). This CDR3 has 18 residues. With 0 bases clipped from V and 3 bases from J, the junction kept 9 bases outside the gene matches. Here the CDR3 DNA reads TGTGCCTGGAGTGTGAGTAGCGGGGGGGCCTGGGACACCGGGGAGCTGTTTTTT. Translated, it gives CAWSVSSGGAWDTGELFF.

The chain links TRBV3-1 (or the pseudogene TRBV3-2) to TRBJ2-7, with 8 positions matching TRBD2. The CDR3 contains 13 residues. Trimming cost V 5 bases and J 10 bases; bases outside gene matches: 10. From germline, CDR1 is LGHDT and CDR2 YNNKEL (reference sequence). CDR3 nucleotide sequence: TGTGCCAGCAGCGAGCGGGGGTACGGGTTTCAGTACTTC. Its protein product is CASSERGYGFQYF.

The rearrangement joins TRBV11-3 to TRBJ1-5; D may be TRBD1 (5 bases). The V end was cut by 3 bases, the J end by 0 bases, with 18 bases between. Germline values: CDR1 SGHNT, CDR2 YENEEA. This CDR3 region has 18 residues. CDR3 sequence reads: CASSFSRAKKHSNQPQHF. For the CDR3, the DNA is TGTGCCAGCAGCTTTTCCAGGGCAAAGAAGCATAGCAATCAGCCCCAGCATTTT.

The V gene is TRBV7-2, the J gene TRBJ1-5; D unclear. This CDR3 has 12 residues. V was clipped by 5 bases and J by 7 bases, with 9 bases between them. Germline V CDR1 and CDR2: SGHTA, FQGNSA. The CDR3 nucleotides read TGTGCCAGCAGCCGAGGTCCCCAGCCCCAGCATTTT. The encoded protein is CASSRGPQPQHF.

The chain employs TRBV6-5 and TRBJ1-3; maybe TRBD1 (6 bases). V lost 6 bases, J lost 0 bases, and 12 bases lay in between. Germline V gene sequence: CDR1 MNHEY, CDR2 SVGAGI. This CDR3 contains 15 residues. This chain's CDR3 is CASSGRGASGNTIYF. CDR3 bases: TGTGCCAGCAGCGGCAGGGGAGCCTCTGGAAACACCATATATTTT.

Here the CDR3 reads CASSLGTPSTGELFF. The CDR3 nucleotides are TGTGCCAGCAGTTTGGGCACCCCGAGCACCGGGGAGCTGTTTTTT. This chain links TRBV6-8 with TRBJ2-2, with D unresolved. Trimming stripped 4 bases from V and 4 bases from J, with 13 bases between. The CDR3 has 15 amino acids. The germline CDR1 and CDR2 sequences are MNHGY and SAAAGT.

The chain has TRBV3-1 (or the pseudogene TRBV3-2) and TRBJ1-2; 7 bases fit TRBD1. The V gene's germline CDR1 is LGHDT and CDR2 YNNKEL (reference sequence). Trimming took 5 bases from V and 0 from J; bases not matched to a gene: 3. The CDR3 is made up of 14 amino acids. The CDR3 loop is CASSWDRANYGYTF. CDR3 DNA sequence: TGTGCCAGCAGCTGGGACAGAGCTAACTATGGCTACACCTTC.

The chain has TRBV28 and TRBJ2-2; D not certain. The germline gives CDR1 MDHEN, CDR2 SYDVKM. Trimming stripped 6 bases from V and 4 bases from J, with 9 bases between. The CDR3 is 13 residues long. The CDR3 protein is CASSPGFTGELFF. The CDR3 DNA follows: TGTGCCAGCAGCCCAGGATTCACCGGGGAGCTGTTTTTT. Supplemented by reference TRBV28 and TRBJ2-2, the full variable domain reads DVKVTQSSRYLVKRTGEKVFLECVQDMDHENMFWYRQDPGLGLRLIYFSYDVKMKEKGDIPEGYSVSREKKERFSLILESASTNQTSMYLCASSPGFTGELFFGEGSRLTVL.

The V gene is TRBV7-8, the J gene TRBJ2-3, with 10 bases that match TRBD2. This CDR3 contains 18 residues. Germline CDR1 reads SGHVS; CDR2 reads FQNEAQ. The ends lost 1 base at V and 3 bases at J; junction bases unmatched: 10. The CDR3: CASSLVISGGAGTDTQYF. The CDR3 DNA follows: TGTGCCAGCAGCTTAGTGATAAGCGGGGGGGCGGGGACAGATACGCAGTATTTT.